The 32 T cell receptor beta chains reported below all come from one sample, sequenced in a study of T-cell reconstitution after alpha-beta-depleted transplantation in children. The TCRbeta library incorporated unique molecular identifiers. Each CDR3 protein gets one entry after TCRdb re-called the PCR reads with MiXCR. The table lists approximately 270,000 distinct CDR3 sequences, approximately 9.6% of them singletons. Sequencing used PBMCs from the stem cell graft donor, obtained from the stem cell graft. These TCRs come from a human donor who donated a stem cell graft to a child with SCID.

The chain uses TRBV14 and TRBJ1-4, with D unresolved. The V gene's germline CDR1 is SGHDN and CDR2 FVKESK. Trimming took off 0 bases at V and 4 bases at J, with 6 bases between the two ends. The CDR3 extends over 14 amino acids. In nucleotides, the CDR3 is TGTGCCAGCAGCCAAGATCAGGTTAATGAAAAACTGTTTTTT. This gives the protein CASSQDQVNEKLFF.

The V call is TRBV7-9, the J call TRBJ1-1; D call uncertain. The CDR3 has 12 residues. Trimming took off 6 bases at V and 4 bases at J, with 9 bases between the two ends. Per germline, CDR1 SEHNR and CDR2 FQNEAQ (reference sequence). The CDR3 DNA sequence: TGTGCCAGCAGAGAGACGAGCACTGAAGCTTTCTTT. This encodes CASRETSTEAFF.

This clonotype was observed a few times. The J gene is TRBJ1-5, the V gene TRBV5-1; D ambiguous. CDR1 and CDR2 from the germline V gene are SGHRS and YFSETQ. The CDR3 runs to 15 residues. Trimming removed 5 bases from V and 3 bases from J, with 15 bases in between. As DNA, the CDR3 is TGCGCCAGCAGGTATAACCAGGAATACAATCAGCCCCAGCATTTT. Amino acids: CASRYNQEYNQPQHF.

As to this clonotype: One end of the junction fails to match germline, which may point to a read error. The chain couples TRBV20-1 to TRBJ1-4; TRBD1 agrees at 9 bases. CDR1 is DFQATT and CDR2 is SNEGSKA in the germline V gene (reference sequence). The CDR3 extends over 15 amino acids. CDR3 sequence: CSARDRGRTNEKLFF. Written as DNA, the CDR3 is TGCAGTGCCAGAGACAGGGGGAGGACTAATGAAAAACTGTTTTTT.

This clonotype was recorded many times. The chain uses TRBV12-3 or TRBV12-4 and TRBJ2-3, with D possibly being TRBD2 (5 bases). The CDR3 is 16 residues long. Deletions cut 6 bases from V and 7 bases from J, with 23 bases between. The CDR3: CASSPGLRSTVYTQYF. For the CDR3, the DNA is TGTGCCAGCAGCCCTGGACTTCGAAGTACGGTCTATACGCAGTATTTT.

Only a few counts were recorded for this clonotype. The chain has TRBV5-4 and TRBJ2-3; the D gene could be TRBD1 or TRBD2 (5 bases each). This CDR3 is 16 amino acids long. Germline V gene lookup returns CDR1 SGHNT and CDR2 YYREEE (reference sequence). The V end lost 0 bases, the J end lost 1 base, and 12 bases lay between the germline ends. The chain's CDR3 is CASSLVGTDRTDTQYF. DNA of the CDR3: TGTGCCAGCAGCTTGGTGGGGACCGATCGCACAGATACGCAGTATTTT.

This clonotype has ten or more counts. The gene calls are TRBV5-1 and TRBJ1-2; 8 bases line up with TRBD1. The CDR3 runs 14 residues. The germline CDR1 and CDR2 sequences are SGHRS and YFSETQ. V lost 0 bases to trimming and J lost 8 bases; unmatched junction nucleotides: 6. In nucleotides, the CDR3 is TGCGCCAGCAGCTTGGCCGGGACAGGCGGCGGCTACACCTTC. Its protein product is CASSLAGTGGGYTF.

This chain connects TRBV12-3 or TRBV12-4 to TRBJ2-2; D gene uncertain. There are 12 residues in the CDR3. V lost 5 bases to trimming and J lost 6 bases, with 7 bases between them. The CDR3 spells CASSGWAGELFF. CDR3 nucleotide sequence: TGTGCCAGCAGTGGCTGGGCCGGGGAGCTGTTTTTT.

This chain connects TRBV10-3 to TRBJ1-6; a possible D gene is TRBD1 (6 bases). Deletions cut 7 bases from V and 10 bases from J, with 11 bases between. The V gene's germline CDR1 is ENHRY and CDR2 SYGVKD. The length of the CDR3 is 12 residues. The DNA for the CDR3 is TGTGCCATCAAGGACAGCGAATCACCCCTCCACTTT. This encodes CAIKDSESPLHF.

In its sample, this clonotype was seen a few times. The J gene is TRBJ2-7, the V gene TRBV20-1; possible D gene TRBD1, 6 bases. CDR1 DFQATT and CDR2 SNEGSKA come from the germline V gene (reference sequence). There are 12 residues in the CDR3. Trimming removed 5 bases from V and 5 bases from J, with 13 bases in between. CDR3 in amino acids: CSAPQQGHEQYF. For the CDR3, the DNA is TGCAGTGCTCCCCAACAGGGTCACGAGCAGTACTTC.

This clonotype was detected a few times. V and J are TRBV7-3 and TRBJ2-1; D uncertain. Germline CDR1 reads SGHTA; CDR2 reads FQGTGA. V was trimmed by 5 bases and J by 6 bases, leaving 8 bases between them. The CDR3 has 12 amino acids. CDR3 nucleotides: TGTGCCAGCAGCCACCCGGGCAATGAGCAGTTCTTC. This encodes CASSHPGNEQFF. Full variable domain (remainder filled in from reference TRBV7-3 and TRBJ2-1): GAGVSQTPSNKVTEKGKYVELRCDPISGHTALYWYRQSLGQGPEFLIYFQGTGAADDSGLPNDRFFAVRPEGSVSTLKIQRTERGDSAVYLCASSHPGNEQFFGPGTRLTVL.

At least ten counts were recorded for this clonotype. The chain employs TRBV20-1 and TRBJ2-1; tentatively, D is TRBD2 (6 bases). The CDR3 extends over 15 amino acids. Germline CDR1 reads DFQATT; CDR2 reads SNEGSKA (reference sequence). The CDR3 DNA reads TGCAGGGCCGTCGACGGGGGTTCCTCCTACAATGAGCAGTTCTTC. It codes for CRAVDGGSSYNEQFF.

There are many counts of this clonotype. This chain links TRBV5-5 with TRBJ2-7; D is ambiguous. The germline V gene has CDR1 SGHKS and CDR2 YYEKEE (reference sequence). The CDR3 contains 15 residues. Trimming took 4 bases from V and 6 from J, leaving 20 bases between them. CDR3 DNA sequence: TGTGCCAGCAGCAACTTCCGAAGCGTAGGATCCGAGCAGTACTTC. It specifies CASSNFRSVGSEQYF.

This clonotype occurred many times. V is TRBV2 and J is TRBJ2-7, with TRBD1 identical over 7 bases. CDR1 SNHLY and CDR2 FYNNEI come from the germline V gene. The CDR3 extends over 14 amino acids. Trimming removed 8 bases from V and 2 bases from J; junction bases left unmatched: 9. The CDR3 spells CASPRTGSPYEQYF. CDR3 DNA: TGTGCCAGCCCCCGGACAGGATCACCCTACGAGCAGTACTTC.

In this sample, this clonotype turned up many times. V gene TRBV6-2 or TRBV6-3 combines with J gene TRBJ2-7; D not certain. CDR1 is MNHEY, CDR2 SVGEGT, per germline. This CDR3 has 14 residues. Trimming left V 0 bases short and J 5 bases short, with 11 bases between. For the CDR3, the DNA is TGTGCCAGCAGTTACTCCCTTCTCCTGAACGAGCAGTACTTC. Protein sequence: CASSYSLLLNEQYF.

The genes are TRBV25-1 and TRBJ2-5; TRBD2 matches 8 bases. The CDR3 has 16 amino acids. Germline CDR1 and CDR2: MGHDK and SYGVNS. V was clipped by 8 bases and J by 3 bases; unmatched bases: 14. CDR3: CASLNGGGGPKETQYF. The CDR3 DNA reads TGTGCCAGCCTTAACGGGGGGGGAGGCCCAAAAGAGACCCAGTACTTC.

This clonotype was seen only a few times. This rearrangement joins TRBV7-9 to TRBJ2-1; D might be TRBD2 (7 bases). Germline V gene lookup returns CDR1 SEHNR and CDR2 FQNEAQ (reference sequence). The CDR3 is made up of 15 amino acids. Trimming pared 1 base from V and 8 bases from J, leaving 15 bases between. The CDR3 protein is CASSLGGGASDEQFF. The CDR3 nucleotides are TGTGCCAGCAGCTTAGGTGGGGGGGCGTCGGATGAGCAGTTCTTC.

This clonotype was detected only a few times. The chain is built from TRBV29-1 and TRBJ1-1, with 7 nucleotides matching TRBD1. CDR1 is SQVTM and CDR2 is ANQGSEA in the germline V gene. J gave up 1 base and V 8 bases, and 10 bases lay outside the gene matches. The CDR3 has 14 residues. CDR3 sequence (DNA): TGCAGCACCAGGGGGGCAGAGGGGAACACTGAAGCTTTCTTT. Its translation: CSTRGAEGNTEAFF. Together with reference TRBV29-1 and TRBJ1-1, the CDR3 gives the full variable domain: SAVISQKPSRDICQRGTSLTIQCQVDSQVTMMFWYRQQPGQSLTLIATANQGSEATYESGFVIDKFPISRPNLTFSTLTVSNMSPEDSSIYLCSTRGAEGNTEAFFGQGTRLTVV.

In this sample, this clonotype turned up many times. This chain joins TRBV5-1 and TRBJ2-2; tentatively, D is TRBD1 (5 bases). The length of the CDR3 is 13 residues. Deletions cut 4 bases from V and 6 bases from J, with 10 bases between. Germline V gene lookup returns CDR1 SGHRS and CDR2 YFSETQ. The CDR3 here is CASSEGAPGELFF. The CDR3 DNA follows: TGCGCCAGCAGCGAAGGGGCTCCCGGGGAGCTGTTTTTT.

A few counts support this clonotype. This chain connects TRBV12-3 or TRBV12-4 to TRBJ1-1; unclear D gene. Trimming pared 0 bases from V and 0 bases from J, leaving 5 bases between. The CDR3 has 14 amino acids. CDR3 coding DNA: TGTGCCAGCAGTTTAGCGCTACTGAACACTGAAGCTTTCTTT. Amino acid sequence: CASSLALLNTEAFF.

The chain uses TRBV14 and TRBJ2-7; D is possibly TRBD2 (5 bases). The germline gives CDR1 SGHDN, CDR2 FVKESK. Trimming removed 0 bases from V and 3 bases from J, with 18 bases in between. This CDR3 region has 17 residues. CDR3 in DNA: TGTGCCAGCAGCCAAGATTCCCGGCGGGCGTTGAGCTACGAGCAGTACTTC. It is translated as CASSQDSRRALSYEQYF.

In DNA form, the CDR3 reads TGTGCCAGCAGCTTGGGGGGGCCGAATTCACCCCTCCACTTT. Amino acid sequence: CASSLGGPNSPLHF. V usage is TRBV6-4 and J usage is TRBJ1-6; D is perhaps TRBD1 (6 bases). Trimming removed 6 bases at V and 7 bases at J, with 13 bases between. The V gene's germline CDR1 is MRHNA and CDR2 SNTAGT. The CDR3 consists of 14 residues.

Comment on this clonotype: The junction and the germline gene differ at one end; a read error may be behind it. The chain recombines TRBV14 with TRBJ2-7; 9 nucleotides agree with TRBD1. This CDR3 contains 19 residues. Germline V gene sequence: CDR1 SGHDN, CDR2 FVKESK. In DNA form, the CDR3 reads TGTGCCGGCAGCCAACAGGGGGCCGACCTGGGGGGTTTCTCCTACGAGCAGTACTTC. It codes for CAGSQQGADLGGFSYEQYF.

This rearrangement joins TRBV5-1 to TRBJ2-2, with 11 bases identical to TRBD1. Germline V gene sequence: CDR1 SGHRS, CDR2 YFSETQ. This CDR3 spans 15 amino acids. V lost 4 bases to trimming and J lost 5 bases; unmatched junction nucleotides: 4. The CDR3 region has the DNA TGCGCCAGCAGCGCGGACAGGGGGCCTACCGGGGAGCTGTTTTTT. Its translation is CASSADRGPTGELFF.

V and J are TRBV10-1 and TRBJ2-7, with 10 bases identical to TRBD1. This CDR3 comprises 15 residues. Germline loops: CDR1 WNHNN, CDR2 SYGVQD (reference sequence). The V segment lost 2 bases and the J segment 2 bases; nucleotides outside the gene matches: 3. The CDR3 sequence is CASSEGTGAAYEQYF. CDR3 coding DNA: TGCGCCAGCAGTGAGGGGACAGGGGCGGCCTACGAGCAGTACTTC.

This clonotype has only a few counts. The chain carries TRBV5-1 and TRBJ1-1; 7 bases agree with TRBD1. The length of the CDR3 is 14 residues. V lost 4 bases, J lost 2 bases, and 5 bases stayed unmatched. Germline CDR1 and CDR2: SGHRS and YFSETQ. In DNA, the CDR3 is TGCGCCAGCAGCATATGGACAGGAAACACTGAAGCTTTCTTT. Amino acid sequence: CASSIWTGNTEAFF.

The chain carries TRBV29-1 and TRBJ2-1, with 8 bases lining up with TRBD1. V was pared by 2 bases and J by 3 bases, with 3 bases of the junction left unmatched. Looked up from germline, CDR1 is SQVTM and CDR2 is ANQGSEA. The CDR3 spans 14 residues. The CDR3 is CSVELDRGYNEQFF. CDR3 sequence (DNA): TGCAGCGTTGAACTCGACAGGGGCTACAATGAGCAGTTCTTC.

This chain uses TRBV24-1 with TRBJ2-3, with TRBD1 as a possible D gene (7 bases). CDR1 and CDR2 from the germline V gene are KGHDR and SFDVKD. Trimming removed 4 bases from V and 1 base from J, with 14 bases in between. This CDR3 has 16 residues. This chain's CDR3 is CATSESGGPGTDTQYF. CDR3 nucleotide sequence: TGTGCCACCAGTGAGTCAGGGGGGCCCGGCACAGATACGCAGTATTTT.

This chain uses TRBV12-3 or TRBV12-4 with TRBJ2-5; TRBD1 matches at 10 bases. With V trimmed by 5 bases and J by 4 bases, 10 bases remained unmatched. This CDR3 comprises 16 residues. The CDR3 spells CASSRWTGGFGETQYF. The CDR3 DNA sequence: TGTGCCAGCAGTCGGTGGACAGGGGGATTCGGAGAGACCCAGTACTTC.

This clonotype was recorded many times. The gene calls are TRBV5-8 and TRBJ2-3; D may be TRBD1 or TRBD2 (5 bases each). Germline V gives CDR1 SGHTS, CDR2 YDEGEE. Trimming removed 0 bases from V and 3 bases from J, with 11 bases in between. The CDR3 contains 15 residues. This CDR3 reads CASSLEQRGTDTQYF. CDR3 nucleotide sequence: TGTGCCAGCAGCTTGGAACAGAGGGGAACAGATACGCAGTATTTT. Full variable domain (rest looked up from reference TRBV5-8 and TRBJ2-3): EAGVTQSPTHLIKTRGQQATLRCSPISGHTSVYWYQQALGLGLQFLLWYDEGEERNRGNFPPRFSGRQFPNYSSELNVNALELEDSALYLCASSLEQRGTDTQYFGPGTRLTVL.

The chain links TRBV12-3 or TRBV12-4 to TRBJ2-2, with D perhaps TRBD1 (5 bases). The CDR3 consists of 13 residues. The V gene lost 7 bases and the J gene lost 5 bases, with 11 bases spanning the gap. The CDR3 region has the DNA TGTGCCAGCACCCCTGCAGGGACCGGGGAGCTGTTTTTT. Amino acids: CASTPAGTGELFF.

This clonotype turned up a few times. V usage is TRBV2 and J usage is TRBJ1-5; D is uncertain. The CDR3 is 15 residues long. The V gene's germline CDR1 is SNHLY and CDR2 FYNNEI. V dropped 0 bases and J dropped 4 bases, with 10 bases sitting between them. CDR3 residues: CASSEAVSGNQPQHF. For the CDR3, the DNA is TGTGCCAGCAGTGAAGCCGTATCGGGGAATCAGCCCCAGCATTTT.